This TCR beta chain derives from a study of cytomegalovirus exposure and HLA in healthy donors. These donors counted as nominally healthy when sampled, but unrecorded immune exposures were likely. Amplification used 60 Vbeta primers and 13 Jbeta primers. As originally analysed: A later analysis tallied about 80 million unique TCR beta chains, 9.5 million to 14 million of them shared. Sequenced by immunoSEQ multiplex PCR; TCRdb stores in-frame clones only, minus some. V, J and clone size are those of that table, while D and trimming were read from the DNA. This table lists around 31,000 clones. Points from the study as a whole: For most TCR sequences rarity was the rule, although some public TCRs occurred in many donors.

In the case of this clone: Its specificity is not known.

The V gene lost 5 bases and the J gene lost 6 bases, with 16 bases spanning the gap. From germline, CDR1 is SGHRS and CDR2 YFSETQ. This CDR3 region has 14 residues. The source material was PBMCs. This clonotype was sampled from a female donor in good health and CMV-seronegative. The chain employs TRBV5-1 and TRBJ2-3; D is perhaps TRBD2 (6 bases). The CDR3 here is CASSARAGGDTQYF. In nucleotides, the CDR3 is TGCGCCAGCAGTGCCAGAGCGGGCGGGGATACGCAGTATTTT. Full variable domain (missing parts from reference TRBV5-1 and TRBJ2-3): KAGVTQTPRYLIKTRGQQVTLSCSPISGHRSVSWYQQTPGQGLQFLFEYFSETQRNKGNFPGRFSGRQFSNSRSEMNVSTLELGDSALYLCASSARAGGDTQYFGPGTRLTVL.